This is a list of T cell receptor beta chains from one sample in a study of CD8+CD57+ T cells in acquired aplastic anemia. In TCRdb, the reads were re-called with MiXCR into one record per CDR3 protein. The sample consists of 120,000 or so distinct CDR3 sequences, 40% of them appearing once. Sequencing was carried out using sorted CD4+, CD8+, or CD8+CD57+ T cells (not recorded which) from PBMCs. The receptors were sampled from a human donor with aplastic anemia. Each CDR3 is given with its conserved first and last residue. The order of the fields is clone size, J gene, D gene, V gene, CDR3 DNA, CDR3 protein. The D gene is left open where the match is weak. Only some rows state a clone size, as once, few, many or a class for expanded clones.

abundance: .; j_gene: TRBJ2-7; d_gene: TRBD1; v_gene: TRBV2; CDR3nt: TGTGCCAGCAGGGGGGACAGGGGCCACGAGCAGTACTTC; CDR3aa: CASRGDRGHEQYF
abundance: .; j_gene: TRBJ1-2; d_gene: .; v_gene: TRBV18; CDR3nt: TGTGCCAGCTCACCACCAGGCGGTTTTAGTGGCTACACCTTC; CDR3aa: CASSPPGGFSGYTF
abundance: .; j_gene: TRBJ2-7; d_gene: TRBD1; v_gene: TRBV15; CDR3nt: TGTGCCACCAGCACCGGGACAGGAGGGTCCTACGAGCAGTACTTC; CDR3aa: CATSTGTGGSYEQYF
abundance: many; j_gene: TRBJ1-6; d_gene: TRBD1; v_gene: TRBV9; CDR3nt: TGTGCCAGCAGCTCGGGGGACAGGGAAAATTCACCCCTCCACTTT; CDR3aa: CASSSGDRENSPLHF
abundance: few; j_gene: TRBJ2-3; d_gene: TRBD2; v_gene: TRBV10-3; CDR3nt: TGTGCCAGCAGCGCGAAGACTAGCGGGGATTATTATACGCAGTATTTT; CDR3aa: CASSAKTSGDYYTQYF
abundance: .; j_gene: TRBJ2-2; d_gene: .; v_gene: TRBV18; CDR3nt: TGTGCCAGCTCATTAGTGGAGAGCGGGGAGCTGTTTTTT; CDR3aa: CASSLVESGELFF
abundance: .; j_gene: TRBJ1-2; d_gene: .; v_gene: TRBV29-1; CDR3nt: TGCAGCGTTGAAACGGCGCGGGGGGGCACCGGCTACACCTTC; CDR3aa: CSVETARGGTGYTF
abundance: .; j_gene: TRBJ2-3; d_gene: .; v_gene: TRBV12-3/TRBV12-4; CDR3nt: TGTGCCAGCAGCACTCGAGGAAGTCTAGCAGCAGATACGCAGTATTTT; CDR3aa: CASSTRGSLAADTQYF
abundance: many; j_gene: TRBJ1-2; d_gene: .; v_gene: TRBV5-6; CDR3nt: TGTGCCAGCAGCTTGGGCCCCGGCCGTGGCTACACCTTC; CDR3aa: CASSLGPGRGYTF
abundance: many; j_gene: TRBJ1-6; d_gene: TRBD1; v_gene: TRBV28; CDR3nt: TGTGCCAGCAGCCGGGACAGGGGGTCACCCCTCCACTTT; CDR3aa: CASSRDRGSPLHF
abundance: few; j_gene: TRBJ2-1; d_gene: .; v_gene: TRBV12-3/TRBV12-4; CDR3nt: TGTGCCAGCAGTTTCAGGACCTACAATGAGCAGTTCTTC; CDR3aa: CASSFRTYNEQFF
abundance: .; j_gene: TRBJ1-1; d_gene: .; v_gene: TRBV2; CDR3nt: TGTGCCAGCAGTGACCCCGTCACTGAAGCTTTCTTT; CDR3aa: CASSDPVTEAFF
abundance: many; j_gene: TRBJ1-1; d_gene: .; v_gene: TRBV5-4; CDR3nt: TGTGCCAGCAGCTTGGGAGCCCCAAAGGACACTGAAGCTTTCTTT; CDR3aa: CASSLGAPKDTEAFF
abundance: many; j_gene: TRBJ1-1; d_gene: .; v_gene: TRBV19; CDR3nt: TGTGCCAGTAGTATAGTAGGCAGAGGGGACACTGAAGCTTTCTTT; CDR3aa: CASSIVGRGDTEAFF
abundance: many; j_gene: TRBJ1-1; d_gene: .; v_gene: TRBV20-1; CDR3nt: TGCAGTGCTGGCGGCAGGAACACTGAAGCTTTCTTT; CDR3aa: CSAGGRNTEAFF
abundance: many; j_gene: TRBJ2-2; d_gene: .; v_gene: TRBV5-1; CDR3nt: TGCGCCAGCAGCTTGGCGAGGCAGGCGAACACCGGGGAGCTGTTTTTT; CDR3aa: CASSLARQANTGELFF
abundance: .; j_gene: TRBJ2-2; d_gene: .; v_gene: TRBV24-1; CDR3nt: TGTGCCACCAGTGATTGGAGGAACACCGGGGAGCTGTTTTTT; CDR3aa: CATSDWRNTGELFF
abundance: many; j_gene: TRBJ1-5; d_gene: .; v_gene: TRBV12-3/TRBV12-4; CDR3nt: TGTGCCAGCAGTCCTGGCAGGGGCAATCAGCCCCAGCATTTT; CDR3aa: CASSPGRGNQPQHF
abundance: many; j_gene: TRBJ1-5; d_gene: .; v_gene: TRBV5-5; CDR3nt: TGTGCCAGCAGCTTCGGGTGGGGTGGTCAGCCCCAGCATTTT; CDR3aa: CASSFGWGGQPQHF
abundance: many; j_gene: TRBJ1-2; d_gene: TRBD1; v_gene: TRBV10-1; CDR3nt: TGCGCCAGCAGCGCGACAGGGTCTCGTGGCTACACCTTC; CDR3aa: CASSATGSRGYTF
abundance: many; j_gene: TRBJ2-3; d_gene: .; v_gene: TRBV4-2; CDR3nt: TGTGCCAGCAGCCAAGATGTGGGGGCGGGAGATACGCAGTATTTT; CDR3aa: CASSQDVGAGDTQYF
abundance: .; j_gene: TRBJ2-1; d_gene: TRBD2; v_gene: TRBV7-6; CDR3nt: TGTGCCAGCAGCCGTAACCCTAGCGGGGGAGCAAACTACAATGAGCAGTTCTTC; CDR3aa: CASSRNPSGGANYNEQFF
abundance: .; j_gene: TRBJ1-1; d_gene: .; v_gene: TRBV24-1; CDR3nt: TGTGCCACCAGTTCCCGGGACCGGACTGAAGCTTTCTTT; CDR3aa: CATSSRDRTEAFF
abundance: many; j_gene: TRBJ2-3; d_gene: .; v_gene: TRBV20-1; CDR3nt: TGCAGTGCTAGAAGGGCTCAGGGGAGGACAGATACGCAGTATTTT; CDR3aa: CSARRAQGRTDTQYF
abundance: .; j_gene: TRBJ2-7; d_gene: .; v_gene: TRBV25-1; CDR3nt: TGTGCCAGCAGTGGGGACGGACCCTACGAGCAGTACTTC; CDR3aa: CASSGDGPYEQYF
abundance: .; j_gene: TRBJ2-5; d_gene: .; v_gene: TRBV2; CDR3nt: TGTGCCAGCAGATTTGCCGGATACACTGAAGAGACCCAGTACTTC; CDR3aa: CASRFAGYTEETQYF
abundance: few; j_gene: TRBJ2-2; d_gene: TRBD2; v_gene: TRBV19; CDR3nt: TGTGCCAGTAGTATTAGGAGCGGGGGGCCCCCCGGGGAGCTGTTTTTT; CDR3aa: CASSIRSGGPPGELFF
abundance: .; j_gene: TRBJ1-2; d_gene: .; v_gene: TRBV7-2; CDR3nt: TGTGCCAGCAGCTTAGCGCACAGCTATGGCTACACCTTC; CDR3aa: CASSLAHSYGYTF
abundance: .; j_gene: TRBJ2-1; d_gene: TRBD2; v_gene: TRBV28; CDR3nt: TGTGCCAGCAGCCGGGAGGACCCGACCTGGAATGAGCAGTTCTTC; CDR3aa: CASSREDPTWNEQFF
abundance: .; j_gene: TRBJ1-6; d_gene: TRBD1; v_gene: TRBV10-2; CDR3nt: TGCGCCAGTGGGGGGGGACAGAGCTCCTATAATTCACCCCTCCACTTT; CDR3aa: CASGGGQSSYNSPLHF
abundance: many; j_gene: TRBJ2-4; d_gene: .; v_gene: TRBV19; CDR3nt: TGTGCCAGTAGTTTCCAGGGGATGTGGGCCAAAGACATTCAGTACTTC; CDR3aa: CASSFQGMWAKDIQYF
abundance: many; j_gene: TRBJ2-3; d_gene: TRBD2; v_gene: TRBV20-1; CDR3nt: TGCAGTGCGGCTAGCGGGGGCCGGGATACGCAGTATTTT; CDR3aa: CSAASGGRDTQYF
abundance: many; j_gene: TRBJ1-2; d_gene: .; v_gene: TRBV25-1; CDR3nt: TGTGCCAGCAGTGAATATCCAGGGACTGGCTACACCTTC; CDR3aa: CASSEYPGTGYTF
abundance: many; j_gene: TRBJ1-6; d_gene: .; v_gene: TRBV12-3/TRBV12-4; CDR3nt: TGTGCCAGCAGTTTGGGGGGGGAGTTATATTCACCCCTCCACTTT; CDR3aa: CASSLGGELYSPLHF
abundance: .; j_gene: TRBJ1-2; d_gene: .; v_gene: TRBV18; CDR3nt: TGTGCCAGCTCACGCAGGGAGACTTCTAACTATGGCTACACCTTC; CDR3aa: CASSRRETSNYGYTF
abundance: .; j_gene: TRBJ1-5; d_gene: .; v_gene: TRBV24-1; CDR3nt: TGTGCCACCAGTGACCGCACAGGTATGGGTAATCAGCCCCAGCATTTT; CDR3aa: CATSDRTGMGNQPQHF
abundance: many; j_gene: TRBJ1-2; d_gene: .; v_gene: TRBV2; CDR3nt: TGTGCCAGCAGTGAAAAAAGAGGGGGCTATGGCTACACCTTC; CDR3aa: CASSEKRGGYGYTF
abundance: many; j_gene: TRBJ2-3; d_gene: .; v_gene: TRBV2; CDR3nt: TGTGCCAGCCGACCTTCAATAGGGGGAACAGATACGCAGTATTTT; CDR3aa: CASRPSIGGTDTQYF
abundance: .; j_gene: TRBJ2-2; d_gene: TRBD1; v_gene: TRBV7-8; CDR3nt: TGTGCCAGCAGCGCCGGGACAGCCTTGACCGGGGAGCTGTTTTTT; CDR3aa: CASSAGTALTGELFF